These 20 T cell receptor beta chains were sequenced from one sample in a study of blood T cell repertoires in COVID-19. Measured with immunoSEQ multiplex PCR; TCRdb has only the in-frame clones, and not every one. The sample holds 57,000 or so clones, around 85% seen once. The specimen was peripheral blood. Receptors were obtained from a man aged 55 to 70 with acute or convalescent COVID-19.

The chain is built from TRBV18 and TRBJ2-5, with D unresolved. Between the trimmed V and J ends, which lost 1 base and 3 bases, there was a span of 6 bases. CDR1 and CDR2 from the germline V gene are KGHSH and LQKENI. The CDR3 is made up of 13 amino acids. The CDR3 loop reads CASSPRGEETQYF. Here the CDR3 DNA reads TGTGCCAGCTCACCACGAGGTGAAGAGACCCAGTACTTC.

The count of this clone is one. The CDR3 loop is CASSDRLERSPLHF. In DNA form, the CDR3 reads TGTGCCAGCAGTGATCGCCTTGAGAGGTCACCCCTCCACTTT. The rearrangement uses TRBV6-1 and TRBJ1-6; D not certain. This CDR3 spans 14 amino acids. Per the germline V gene, CDR1 is MNHNS and CDR2 is SASEGT. The V and J ends lost 3 bases and 10 bases respectively, with 13 bases between them.

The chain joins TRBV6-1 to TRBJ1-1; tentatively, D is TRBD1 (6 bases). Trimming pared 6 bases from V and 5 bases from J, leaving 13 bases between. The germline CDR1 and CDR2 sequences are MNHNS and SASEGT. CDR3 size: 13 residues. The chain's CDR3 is CASRNRARTEAFF. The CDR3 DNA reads TGTGCCAGCAGGAACAGGGCTAGGACTGAAGCTTTCTTT.

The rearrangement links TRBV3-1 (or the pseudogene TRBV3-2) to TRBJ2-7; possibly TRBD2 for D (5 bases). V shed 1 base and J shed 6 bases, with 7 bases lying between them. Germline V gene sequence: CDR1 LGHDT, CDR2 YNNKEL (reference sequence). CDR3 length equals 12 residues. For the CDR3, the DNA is TGTGCCAGCAGCCAAGGCCGGGGCGAGCAGTACTTC. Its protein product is CASSQGRGEQYF.

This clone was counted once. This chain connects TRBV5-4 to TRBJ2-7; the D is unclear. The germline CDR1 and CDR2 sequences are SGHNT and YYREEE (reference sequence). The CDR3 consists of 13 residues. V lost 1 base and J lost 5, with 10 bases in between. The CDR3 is CASSLTSTHEQYF. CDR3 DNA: TGTGCCAGCAGCTTGACCAGTACACACGAGCAGTACTTC.

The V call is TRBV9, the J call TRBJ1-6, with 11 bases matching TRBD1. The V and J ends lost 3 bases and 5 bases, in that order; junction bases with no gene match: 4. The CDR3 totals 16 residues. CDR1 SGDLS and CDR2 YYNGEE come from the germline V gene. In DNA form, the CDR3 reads TGTGCCAGCAGCGCGCAGGACAGGGGGCATAATTCACCCCTCCACTTT. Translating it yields CASSAQDRGHNSPLHF.

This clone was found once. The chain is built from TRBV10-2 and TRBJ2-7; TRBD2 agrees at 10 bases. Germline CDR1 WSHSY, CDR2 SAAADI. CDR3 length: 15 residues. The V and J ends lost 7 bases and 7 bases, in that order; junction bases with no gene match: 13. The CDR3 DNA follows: TGCGCCAGCAAGGGACCGGGACTAGCGATGGGTGAGCAGTACTTC. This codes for CASKGPGLAMGEQYF.

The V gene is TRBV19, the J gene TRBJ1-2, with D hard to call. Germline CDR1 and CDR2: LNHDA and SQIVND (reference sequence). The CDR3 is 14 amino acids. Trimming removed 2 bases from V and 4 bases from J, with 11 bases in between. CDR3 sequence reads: CASSIPMRGYGYTF. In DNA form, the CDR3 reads TGTGCCAGTAGTATACCGATGCGGGGCTATGGCTACACCTTC. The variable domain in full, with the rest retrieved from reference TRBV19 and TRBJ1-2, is DGGITQSPKYLFRKEGQNVTLSCEQNLNHDAMYWYRQDPGQGLRLIYYSQIVNDFQKGDIAEGYSVSREKKESFPLTVTSAQKNPTAFYLCASSIPMRGYGYTFGSGTRLTVV.

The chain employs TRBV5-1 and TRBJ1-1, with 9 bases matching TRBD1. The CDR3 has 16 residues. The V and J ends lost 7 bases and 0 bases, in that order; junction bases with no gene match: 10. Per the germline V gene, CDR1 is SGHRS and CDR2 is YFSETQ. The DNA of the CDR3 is TGCGCCAGCTTTCCGGACAGGGGAAATATGAACACTGAAGCTTTCTTT. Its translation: CASFPDRGNMNTEAFF. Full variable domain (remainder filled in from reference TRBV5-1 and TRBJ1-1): KAGVTQTPRYLIKTRGQQVTLSCSPISGHRSVSWYQQTPGQGLQFLFEYFSETQRNKGNFPGRFSGRQFSNSRSEMNVSTLELGDSALYLCASFPDRGNMNTEAFFGQGTRLTVV.

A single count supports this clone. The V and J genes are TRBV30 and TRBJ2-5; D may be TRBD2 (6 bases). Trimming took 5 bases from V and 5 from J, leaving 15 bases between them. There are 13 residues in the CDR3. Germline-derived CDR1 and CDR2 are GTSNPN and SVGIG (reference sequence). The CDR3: CAWAPGEVETQYF. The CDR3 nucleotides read TGTGCCTGGGCCCCGGGGGAGGTGGAGACCCAGTACTTC.

The CDR3 reads CASGDRGRYEQYF. The CDR3 DNA follows: TGTGCCAGCGGAGACAGGGGCCGCTACGAGCAGTACTTC. The genes are TRBV2 and TRBJ2-7; the match to TRBD1 covers 8 bases. Germline CDR1 and CDR2: SNHLY and FYNNEI. Trimming took 8 bases from V and 3 from J; bases not matched to a gene: 6. The CDR3 is 13 residues long. The full variable domain, in which reference TRBV2 and TRBJ2-7 provide the parts outside the CDR3, is EPEVTQTPSHQVTQMGQEVILRCVPISNHLYFYWYRQILGQKVEFLVSFYNNEISEKSEIFDDQFSVERPDGSNFTLKIRSTKLEDSAMYFCASGDRGRYEQYFGPGTRLTVT.

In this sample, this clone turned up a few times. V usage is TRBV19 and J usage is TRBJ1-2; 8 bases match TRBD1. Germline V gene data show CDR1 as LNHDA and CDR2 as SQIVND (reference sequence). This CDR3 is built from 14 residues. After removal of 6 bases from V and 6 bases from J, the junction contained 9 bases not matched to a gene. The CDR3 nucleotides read TGTGCCAGTAGCCGCGGACAGGGAACCCATGGCTACACCTTC. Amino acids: CASSRGQGTHGYTF.

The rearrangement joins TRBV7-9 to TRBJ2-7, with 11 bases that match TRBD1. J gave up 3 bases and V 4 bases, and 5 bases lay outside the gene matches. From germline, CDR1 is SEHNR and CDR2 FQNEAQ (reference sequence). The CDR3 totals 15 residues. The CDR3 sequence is CASSSGQGEFYEQYF. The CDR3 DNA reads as TGTGCCAGCAGCTCGGGACAGGGGGAATTCTACGAGCAGTACTTC.

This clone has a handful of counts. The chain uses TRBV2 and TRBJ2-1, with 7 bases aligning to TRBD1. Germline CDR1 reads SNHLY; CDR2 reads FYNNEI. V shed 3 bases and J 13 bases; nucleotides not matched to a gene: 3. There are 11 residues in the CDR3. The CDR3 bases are TGTGCCAGCAGTGAGACAGGGTTACAGTTCTTC. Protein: CASSETGLQFF.

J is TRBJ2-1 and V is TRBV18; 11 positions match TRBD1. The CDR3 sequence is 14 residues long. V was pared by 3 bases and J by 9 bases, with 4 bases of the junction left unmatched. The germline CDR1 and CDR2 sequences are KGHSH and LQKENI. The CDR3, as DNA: TGTGCCAGCTCACCGGGACAGGGGGTTGGTGAGCAGTTCTTC. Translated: CASSPGQGVGEQFF.

The CDR3 here is CASRSGYGPYEQYF. CDR3 sequence (DNA): TGCGCCAGCAGGTCAGGGTACGGTCCCTACGAGCAGTACTTC. This chain connects TRBV5-1 to TRBJ2-7; possibly TRBD1 for D (5 bases). Trimming cost V 5 bases and J 2 bases, with 14 bases left between them. The CDR3 is 14 amino acids. The germline CDR1 and CDR2 sequences are SGHRS and YFSETQ.

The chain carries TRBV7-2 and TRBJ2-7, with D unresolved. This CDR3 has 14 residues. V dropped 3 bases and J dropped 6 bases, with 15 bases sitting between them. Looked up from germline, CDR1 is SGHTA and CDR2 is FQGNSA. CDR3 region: CASSFFASRGEQYF. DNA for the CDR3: TGTGCCAGCAGCTTTTTCGCTTCTAGAGGCGAGCAGTACTTC.

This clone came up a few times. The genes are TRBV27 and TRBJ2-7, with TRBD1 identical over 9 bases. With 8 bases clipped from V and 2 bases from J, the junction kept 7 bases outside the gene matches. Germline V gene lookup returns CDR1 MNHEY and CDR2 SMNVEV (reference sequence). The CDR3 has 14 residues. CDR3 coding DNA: TGTGCCAGCGGACAGAGGGACAGGGCCTACGAGCAGTACTTC. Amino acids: CASGQRDRAYEQYF.

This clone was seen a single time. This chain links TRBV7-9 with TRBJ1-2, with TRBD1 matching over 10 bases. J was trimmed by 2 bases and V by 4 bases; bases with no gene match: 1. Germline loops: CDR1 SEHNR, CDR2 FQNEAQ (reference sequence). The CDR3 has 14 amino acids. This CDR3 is CASSSGQGNYGYTF. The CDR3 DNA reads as TGTGCCAGCAGCTCGGGACAGGGGAACTATGGCTACACCTTC.

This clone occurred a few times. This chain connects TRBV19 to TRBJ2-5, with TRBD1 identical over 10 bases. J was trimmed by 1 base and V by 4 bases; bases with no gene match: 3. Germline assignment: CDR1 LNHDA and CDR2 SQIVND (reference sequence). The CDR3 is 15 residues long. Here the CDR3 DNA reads TGTGCCAGTAGTACGACAGGGGGCATCCAAGAGACCCAGTACTTC. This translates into CASSTTGGIQETQYF.